Reported below is one T cell receptor (beta chain). Its antigen is not known. One end of the junction does not line up with germline, which may come from a read error. This sample was included in a study of T cells after posttransplantation cyclophosphamide. Notes on the study in general: Blood and skin or GI T cell repertoires showed limited TRB overlap. Recipient CMV seropositivity and CMV reactivation strongly tracked TRB clonality. Donor CD8+ memory clones often dominated recipient blood repertoires at later times.

Measured with immunoSEQ multiplex PCR; TCRdb has only the in-frame clones, and not every one. The data show around 4,600 clones, around 82% seen once. Treatment was busulfan-fludarabine conditioning, a marrow graft, and cyclophosphamide on days +3 and +4. There are 15 residues in the CDR3. CDR1 and CDR2 (germline): SGHTA, FQGNSA. The sequences come from PBMCs, collected 86 days after allogeneic stem cell transplant with posttransplant cyclophosphamide. The TCR sequence derives from a male patient in his fifties or sixties who received an allogeneic stem cell transplant from an unrelated donor, was CMV-positive, and had acute GVHD only. Some T cells may have come from the graft donor. This chain joins TRBV7-2 and TRBJ1-5; the match to TRBD1 covers 7 bases. This chain's CDR3 is CASSSIRGAKQPRHF. The CDR3 DNA reads TGTGCCAGCAGCTCCATCAGGGGGGCTAAACAGCCCCGGCATTTT. The full variable domain, with the rest looked up from reference TRBV7-2 and TRBJ1-5, is GAGVSQSPSNKVTEKGKDVELRCDPISGHTALYWYRQSLGQGLEFLIYFQGNSAPDKSGLPSDRFSAERTGGSVSTLTIQRTQQEDSAVYLCASSSIRGAKQPRHFGDGTRLSIL.